This T cell receptor beta chain stems from a study of blood T cell repertoires in COVID-19. Study-level background: Collection of acute and convalescent COVID-19 samples took place in the United States, Italy and Spain. The cDNA or gDNA used as material had been derived from T cells, B-cell-depleted T cells, or PBMCs.

Original data processing: Amplification of reference gene primers was used by the study to estimate nucleated cell counts. The data were produced by immunoSEQ multiplex PCR, yet TCRdb's version contains in-frame clones alone and is incomplete. V, J and clone size were drawn from that table, and D and trimming were deduced from the DNA. The sample lists approximately 130,000 clones; around 85% were seen once. CDR3 length: 14 residues. Germline V lookup: CDR1 LNHDA, CDR2 SQIVND (reference sequence). V lost 4 bases to trimming and J lost 4 bases, with 13 bases between them. This clone was recorded once. V is TRBV19 and J is TRBJ1-2, with a tentative D call TRBD1 (6 bases). This receptor was obtained from a woman aged 45-60 years who had recovered from COVID-19. The source material was peripheral blood. The CDR3 sequence: CASSTTGYGYGYTF. CDR3 DNA: TGTGCCAGTAGTACAACAGGGTACGGCTATGGCTACACCTTC.